This T cell receptor (beta chain) was documented in a study of beta chain features in type 1 diabetes. This clone showed up many times. The target antigen is unknown. Regarding the study as a whole: Among patients, naive, central memory and Treg TCRB repertoires appeared more similar than among healthy donors. The VDJ junctions of type 1 diabetes patients carried fewer insertions and more deletions.

In germline, CDR1 is KGHSH, CDR2 LQKENI. The CDR3 is 12 amino acids. V was trimmed by 2 bases and J by 6 bases, leaving 7 bases between them. Expressed TCRB transcripts were sequenced because the entire RNA isolate underwent reverse transcription. Some clones are missing from TCRdb's copy, which holds only in-frame ones; the method was immunoSEQ multiplex PCR. The sample holds a few hundred thousand clones, 25% to 30% seen once. This receptor was taken from a man aged 25 to 40 in good health. V is TRBV18 and J is TRBJ1-1; no reliable D call. The source material was central memory CD4+ T cells from blood. Here the CDR3 reads CASSPGLAEAFF. The CDR3 nucleotides read TGTGCCAGCTCACCAGGACTGGCTGAAGCTTTCTTT.